Presented here are 3 T cell receptor beta chains from one specimen sequenced in a study of blood T cells in healthy people across ages. A sample-barcoded 5' primer and a J-beta primer mix were used in a second PCR of about 7 to 12 cycles. MiXCR, run by TCRdb on the 5' RACE reads, gives a single entry per CDR3 protein. The sample has 1.5 million to 2 million distinct CDR3 sequences; roughly 52% are singletons. The sample was blood. All receptors derive from a woman aged 40 to 55 in good health.

This clonotype was found a few times. The chain joins TRBV7-9 to TRBJ2-3, with D possibly being TRBD1 or TRBD2 (5 bases each). Trimming took 6 bases from V and 1 from J, leaving 11 bases between them. The CDR3 extends over 14 amino acids. CDR1 SEHNR and CDR2 FQNEAQ come from the germline V gene (reference sequence). CDR3 loop: CASRVPGRTDTQYF. CDR3 DNA sequence: TGTGCCAGCAGGGTCCCGGGACGCACAGATACGCAGTATTTT. Based on the CDR3 plus reference TRBV7-9 and TRBJ2-3, the full variable domain is DTGVSQNPRHKITKRGQNVTFRCDPISEHNRLYWYRQTLGQGPEFLTYFQNEAQLEKSRLLSDRFSAERPKGSFSTLEIQRTEQGDSAMYLCASRVPGRTDTQYFGPGTRLTVL.

This clonotype was detected a few times. The chain is built from TRBV12-3 or TRBV12-4 and TRBJ2-7; 7 nucleotides line up with TRBD1. CDR3 length: 13 amino acids. Trimming removed 5 bases from V and 7 bases from J; junction bases left unmatched: 8. In DNA form, the CDR3 reads TGTGCCAGCAGTCCTACAGGGGCTGGGGAGCAGTACTTC. This codes for CASSPTGAGEQYF.

This clonotype was seen more than once but under ten times. This sequence joins TRBV5-1 and TRBJ2-5; D not resolved. CDR1 SGHRS and CDR2 YFSETQ come from the germline V gene. V lost 2 bases, J lost 4 bases, and 12 bases lay in between. The CDR3 runs to 14 residues. In DNA form, the CDR3 reads TGCGCCAGCAGCTTCGACCAATGGAGAGAGACCCAGTACTTC. As protein: CASSFDQWRETQYF.